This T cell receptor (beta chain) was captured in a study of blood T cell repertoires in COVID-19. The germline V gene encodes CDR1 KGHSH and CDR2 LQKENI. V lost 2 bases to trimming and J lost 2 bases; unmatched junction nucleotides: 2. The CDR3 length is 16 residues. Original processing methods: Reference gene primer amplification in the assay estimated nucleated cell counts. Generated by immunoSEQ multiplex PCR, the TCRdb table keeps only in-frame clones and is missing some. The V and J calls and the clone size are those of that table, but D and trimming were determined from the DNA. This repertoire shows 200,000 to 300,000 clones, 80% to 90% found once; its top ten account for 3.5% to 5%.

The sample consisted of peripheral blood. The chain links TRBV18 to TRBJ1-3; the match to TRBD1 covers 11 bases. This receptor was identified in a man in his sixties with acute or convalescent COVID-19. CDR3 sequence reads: CASSPVGQGAGNTIYF. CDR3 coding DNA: TGTGCCAGCTCACCAGTGGGACAGGGGGCTGGAAACACCATATATTTT.